A single sample is the source of the 32 T cell receptor beta chains below, sequenced in a study of T cell repertoires in cytomegalovirus infection. For these receptors, no antigen is known. TCRdb recomputed calls from the reads with MiXCR, one row per CDR3 protein. The data hold 450,000 to 600,000 distinct CDR3 sequences, with 30% to 40% observed a single time. Sequences were derived from cultured PBMCs, sampled from culture after CMV antigen stimulation. These receptor sequences come from a human donor in good health (CMV status not recorded). Some clones in this sample may be carry-over from other donors' samples.

This clonotype was counted between two and nine times. This chain connects TRBV7-9 to TRBJ1-4, with 8 bases lining up with TRBD1. Per the germline V gene, CDR1 is SEHNR and CDR2 is FQNEAQ (reference sequence). The J segment lost 3 bases and the V segment lost 5 bases, leaving 11 bases of the junction unmatched. CDR3 size: 17 residues. For the CDR3, the DNA is TGTGCCAGCAGCCCATTCGGACAGGGAAGGGCTAATGAAAAACTGTTTTTT. Translating it yields CASSPFGQGRANEKLFF.

V and J are TRBV30 and TRBJ1-2, with 10 nucleotides matching TRBD1. The CDR3 sequence is 15 residues long. J gave up 8 bases and V 2 bases, and 11 bases lay outside the gene matches. The germline V gene has CDR1 GTSNPN and CDR2 SVGIG (reference sequence). CDR3: CAWSFRDRGSRGYTF. The CDR3 DNA reads as TGTGCCTGGAGTTTCCGGGACAGGGGATCGAGAGGCTACACCTTC.

This clonotype turned up a few times. The chain joins TRBV6-6 to TRBJ2-5; the D gene is possibly TRBD2 (7 bases). Germline CDR1 MNHNY, CDR2 SVGAGI (reference sequence). V shed 5 bases and J shed 5 bases, with 15 bases lying between them. There are 14 residues in the CDR3. CDR3 in DNA: TGTGCCAGCAGTGGGGGGGGGCCCGGGGAGACCCAGTACTTC. Amino acids: CASSGGGPGETQYF.

Ten or more counts support this clonotype. This chain links TRBV7-2 with TRBJ1-1, with a possible D match to TRBD1 (5 bases). Germline-derived CDR1 and CDR2 are SGHTA and FQGNSA. V was pared by 4 bases and J by 0 bases, with 12 bases between. The CDR3 is made up of 15 amino acids. This CDR3 reads CASSSYGAMNTEAFF. CDR3 in DNA: TGTGCCAGCAGCTCGTATGGGGCAATGAACACTGAAGCTTTCTTT.

Only one count was recorded for this clonotype. The chain is built from TRBV11-3 and TRBJ2-1; 10 bases agree with TRBD2. The V segment lost 1 base and the J segment 10 bases; nucleotides outside the gene matches: 7. The germline gives CDR1 SGHNT, CDR2 YENEEA. The CDR3 totals 15 residues. In nucleotides, the CDR3 is TGTGCCAGCAGCTTAGGGGCTAGCGGGAGCGGGGAGCAGTTCTTC. Amino acids: CASSLGASGSGEQFF.

The V call is TRBV7-2, the J call TRBJ2-3; 8 bases match TRBD2. CDR1 and CDR2 from the germline V gene are SGHTA and FQGNSA. After removal of 3 bases from V and 7 bases from J, the junction contained 12 bases not matched to a gene. This CDR3 region has 16 residues. CDR3 bases: TGTGCCAGCAGCTTTCGGACTAGCCCATGGAAGAATACGCAGTATTTT. It codes for CASSFRTSPWKNTQYF.

The chain combines TRBV6-1 with TRBJ2-5; no clear D. Trimming took off 5 bases at V and 5 bases at J, with 9 bases between the two ends. CDR1 is MNHNS and CDR2 is SASEGT in the germline V gene. This CDR3 has 12 amino acids. DNA of the CDR3: TGTGCCAGCAGTCCATCCTCGGAGACCCAGTACTTC. It translates to CASSPSSETQYF.

The chain employs TRBV6-1 and TRBJ1-1; D is uncertain. Germline V gene sequence: CDR1 MNHNS, CDR2 SASEGT. Deletions cut 9 bases from V and 11 bases from J, with 13 bases between. The CDR3 is 10 residues long. Here the CDR3 DNA reads TGTGCCAGTTTAGACCCGCGGGCTTTCTTT. The encoded protein is CASLDPRAFF.

This clonotype was seen many times. V gene TRBV7-2 combines with J gene TRBJ1-1; a possible D gene is TRBD1 (5 bases). Germline CDR1 reads SGHTA; CDR2 reads FQGNSA. V dropped 4 bases and J dropped 3 bases, with 12 bases sitting between them. CDR3 size: 14 residues. Here the CDR3 reads CASSYTQGDTEAFF. CDR3 nucleotide sequence: TGTGCCAGCAGCTATACGCAGGGTGACACTGAAGCTTTCTTT.

This clonotype was seen a few times. The chain uses TRBV7-6 and TRBJ1-1, with TRBD1 identical over 10 bases. The CDR3 totals 15 residues. Germline loops: CDR1 SGHVS, CDR2 FNYEAQ. V lost 8 bases and J lost 7; bases outside the gene matches: 13. CDR3 region: CASGGPGQGPNEAFF. The CDR3, as DNA: TGTGCCAGCGGGGGACCGGGACAGGGGCCGAATGAAGCTTTCTTT.

This clonotype was seen a few times. The chain employs TRBV9 and TRBJ2-3; 9 bases are shared with TRBD2. This CDR3 is built from 15 residues. Germline V gives CDR1 SGDLS, CDR2 YYNGEE. Trimming cost V 6 bases and J 2 bases; bases outside gene matches: 7. Here the CDR3 DNA reads TGTGCCAGCACCGCAGCGGGAGGTGCCACAGATACGCAGTATTTT. It specifies CASTAAGGATDTQYF.

This chain joins TRBV27 and TRBJ1-4; D is unresolved. The CDR3 has 15 amino acids. The germline V and J ends were trimmed by 3 bases and 2 bases, with 10 bases remaining between them. Germline CDR1 is MNHEY and CDR2 is SMNVEV (reference sequence). This chain's CDR3 is CASSFGGGTNEKLFF. The CDR3 DNA follows: TGTGCCAGCAGTTTTGGAGGAGGGACTAATGAAAAACTGTTTTTT.

The rearrangement joins TRBV10-3 to TRBJ2-3; D ambiguous. Per the germline V gene, CDR1 is ENHRY and CDR2 is SYGVKD. The V gene lost 6 bases and the J gene lost 6 bases, with 16 bases spanning the gap. The CDR3 sequence is 14 residues long. CDR3 nucleotides: TGTGCCATCAGAGGCCCACTCCTCGGGGATACGCAGTATTTT. Its translation is CAIRGPLLGDTQYF.

This clonotype was found many times. The chain recombines TRBV7-2 with TRBJ2-3; D is unresolved. The germline V and J ends were trimmed by 3 bases and 2 bases, with 12 bases remaining between them. Looked up from germline, CDR1 is SGHTA and CDR2 is FQGNSA. The CDR3 spans 15 residues. CDR3 amino acids: CASSFITGSTDTQYF. CDR3 in DNA: TGTGCCAGCAGCTTTATCACGGGTTCCACAGATACGCAGTATTTT.

The CDR3 sequence is CATSRDQGSYEQYF. The CDR3 DNA sequence: TGTGCCACCAGCAGAGATCAGGGTTCCTACGAGCAGTACTTC. The chain uses TRBV15 and TRBJ2-7, with a tentative D call TRBD1 (5 bases). V was shortened by 0 bases and J by 1 base, with 7 bases between the two germline ends. The CDR3 runs 14 residues. The germline V gene has CDR1 LNHNV and CDR2 YYDKDF (reference sequence). Supplemented by reference TRBV15 and TRBJ2-7, the full variable domain reads DAMVIQNPRYQVTQFGKPVTLSCSQTLNHNVMYWYQQKSSQAPKLLFHYYDKDFNNEADTPDNFQSRRPNTSFCFLDIRSPGLGDTAMYLCATSRDQGSYEQYFGPGTRLTVT.

The chain carries TRBV6-2 or TRBV6-3 and TRBJ2-7, with unresolved D. This CDR3 spans 13 amino acids. V lost 3 bases and J 7 bases, leaving 13 bases between the germline ends. Germline V gene lookup returns CDR1 MNHEY and CDR2 SVGEGT. This CDR3 reads CASSYGVLREQYV. In DNA, the CDR3 is TGTGCCAGCAGTTATGGAGTACTACGGGAGCAGTACGTC.

The chain has TRBV18 and TRBJ2-5, with 9 positions matching TRBD1. V was clipped by 3 bases and J by 6 bases; unmatched bases: 5. The CDR3 consists of 14 residues. Per germline, CDR1 KGHSH and CDR2 LQKENI. CDR3 nucleotide sequence: TGTGCCAGCTCACCCGGGACAGGGAGGAAGACCCAGTACTTC. Protein sequence: CASSPGTGRKTQYF.

This clonotype occurred a few times. The V call is TRBV7-2, the J call TRBJ1-2; the D gene is possibly TRBD1 (5 bases). Between the trimmed V and J ends, which lost 1 base and 1 base, there was a span of 10 bases. The CDR3 is 15 amino acids. The germline CDR1 and CDR2 sequences are SGHTA and FQGNSA. Here the CDR3 reads CASSLGQNYNYGYTF. The CDR3 nucleotides are TGTGCCAGCAGCTTAGGACAGAACTATAACTATGGCTACACCTTC.

This clonotype was detected many times. The chain couples TRBV7-2 to TRBJ2-5; 10 nucleotides line up with TRBD2. The J segment lost 3 bases and the V segment lost 3 bases, leaving 7 bases of the junction unmatched. The CDR3 consists of 16 residues. The germline CDR1 and CDR2 sequences are SGHTA and FQGNSA. The CDR3 region is CASSFLTLAGEETQYF. The CDR3, as DNA: TGTGCCAGCAGCTTCCTCACCCTAGCGGGAGAAGAGACCCAGTACTTC.

This clonotype appeared a few times. The chain carries TRBV7-2 and TRBJ1-2; D is perhaps TRBD1 (6 bases). The ends were cut back, 5 bases at V and 5 bases at J, with 18 bases in the middle. This CDR3 spans 15 amino acids. CDR1 and CDR2 (germline): SGHTA, FQGNSA. The CDR3, as DNA: TGTGCCAGCAGCCGTCTAGGGGGGCTAGGGTATGGCTACACCTTC. This sequence encodes CASSRLGGLGYGYTF.

The count of this clonotype is one. V and J are TRBV4-2 and TRBJ2-3, with 9 bases lining up with TRBD2. V lost 2 bases to trimming and J lost 3 bases; unmatched junction nucleotides: 6. The germline V gene encodes CDR1 LGHNA and CDR2 YNFKEQ. The CDR3 contains 16 residues. The CDR3 spells CASSQFSGSGTDTQYF. CDR3 sequence (DNA): TGTGCCAGCAGCCAATTTAGCGGGAGTGGGACAGATACGCAGTATTTT.

This clonotype was detected many times. The chain employs TRBV7-8 and TRBJ2-1; 10 bases are a match to TRBD2. This CDR3 is built from 15 residues. With V trimmed by 5 bases and J by 4 bases, 5 bases remained unmatched. Germline V CDR1 and CDR2: SGHVS, FQNEAQ. The DNA for the CDR3 is TGTGCCAGCAGCCCGGGACTAGCGCCTTACAATGAGCAGTTCTTC. This encodes CASSPGLAPYNEQFF.

This sequence joins TRBV7-3 and TRBJ1-2; a weak D match, TRBD1 (5 bases). V shed 0 bases and J shed 7 bases, with 12 bases lying between them. This CDR3 is 14 amino acids long. Germline V gene sequence: CDR1 SGHTA, CDR2 FQGTGA. Here the CDR3 DNA reads TGTGCCAGCAGCTTAACTCAGGGTTCTTCTGGCTACACCTTC. This encodes CASSLTQGSSGYTF.

CDR3 nucleotides: TGCAGTGCCATACTAGCGGGAGGTTCCTCGGATACGCAGTATTTT. Amino acid sequence: CSAILAGGSSDTQYF. The chain uses TRBV20-1 and TRBJ2-3; 12 nucleotides match TRBD2. V dropped 6 bases and J dropped 6; count of bases not matched to a gene: 10. The CDR3 extends over 15 amino acids. CDR1 is DFQATT and CDR2 is SNEGSKA in the germline V gene (reference sequence).

The rearrangement joins TRBV6-6 to TRBJ1-6; D ambiguous. V lost 6 bases, J lost 13 bases, and 13 bases lay in between. The CDR3 covers 12 residues. The germline V gene has CDR1 MNHNY and CDR2 SVGAGI (reference sequence). This chain's CDR3 is CASRTGRRPLHF. Written as DNA, the CDR3 is TGTGCCAGCAGAACCGGGAGGAGGCCCCTCCACTTT.

The CDR3 reads CASTKGQVNQPQHF. The CDR3 coding sequence is TGTGCCAGCACGAAAGGGCAGGTGAATCAGCCCCAGCATTTT. The gene calls are TRBV28 and TRBJ1-5; D unresolved. The germline V gene encodes CDR1 MDHEN and CDR2 SYDVKM. The CDR3 has 14 amino acids. The V gene lost 7 bases and the J gene lost 4 bases, with 14 bases spanning the gap.

The rearrangement uses TRBV28 and TRBJ2-7; either TRBD1 or TRBD2 may fit D (5 bases each). This CDR3 spans 14 amino acids. Germline CDR1 MDHEN, CDR2 SYDVKM. V lost 2 bases and J 2 bases, leaving 10 bases between the germline ends. As DNA, the CDR3 is TGTGCCAGCAGTTTAGTGGTGGGGGCCTACGAGCAGTACTTC. Amino acids: CASSLVVGAYEQYF.

This clonotype was counted only a few times. The V and J genes are TRBV24-1 and TRBJ1-4, with 7 bases aligning to TRBD1. This CDR3 is built from 13 residues. Germline values: CDR1 KGHDR, CDR2 SFDVKD. V lost 7 bases and J lost 4; bases outside the gene matches: 2. The CDR3 loop is CATRDRFNEKLFF. The CDR3 coding sequence is TGTGCCACCAGGGACAGGTTTAATGAAAAACTGTTTTTT.

J is TRBJ1-1 and V is TRBV30; possible D gene TRBD1, 5 bases. CDR3 length: 13 amino acids. Trimming left V 3 bases short and J 7 bases short, with 15 bases between. In germline, CDR1 is GTSNPN, CDR2 SVGIG (reference sequence). Here the CDR3 reads CAWSPQGGSEAFF. In DNA form, the CDR3 reads TGTGCCTGGAGCCCGCAGGGTGGGAGTGAAGCTTTCTTT.

V gene TRBV10-3 combines with J gene TRBJ1-2; D is possibly TRBD1 (5 bases). Germline lookup yields CDR1 ENHRY and CDR2 SYGVKD. Between the trimmed V and J ends, which lost 7 bases and 3 bases, there was a span of 9 bases. This CDR3 comprises 12 residues. The CDR3: CAITQGDYGYTF. CDR3 nucleotide sequence: TGTGCCATCACCCAGGGTGACTATGGCTACACCTTC.

The chain has TRBV6-6 and TRBJ1-6; D unclear. Between the trimmed V and J ends, which lost 5 bases and 9 bases, there was a span of 8 bases. Germline CDR1 is MNHNY and CDR2 is SVGAGI (reference sequence). This CDR3 contains 12 residues. CDR3 amino acids: CASSPGFSPLHF. The DNA of the CDR3 is TGTGCCAGCAGTCCCGGGTTTTCACCCCTCCACTTT.

This chain links TRBV29-1 with TRBJ1-2; no firm D call. The V end was cut by 1 base, the J end by 7 bases, with 13 bases between. The V gene's germline CDR1 is SQVTM and CDR2 ANQGSEA. This CDR3 comprises 13 residues. The DNA of the CDR3 is TGCAGCGTTGAAGCCAATAGGGCTGTTGGCTACACCTTC. This sequence encodes CSVEANRAVGYTF.